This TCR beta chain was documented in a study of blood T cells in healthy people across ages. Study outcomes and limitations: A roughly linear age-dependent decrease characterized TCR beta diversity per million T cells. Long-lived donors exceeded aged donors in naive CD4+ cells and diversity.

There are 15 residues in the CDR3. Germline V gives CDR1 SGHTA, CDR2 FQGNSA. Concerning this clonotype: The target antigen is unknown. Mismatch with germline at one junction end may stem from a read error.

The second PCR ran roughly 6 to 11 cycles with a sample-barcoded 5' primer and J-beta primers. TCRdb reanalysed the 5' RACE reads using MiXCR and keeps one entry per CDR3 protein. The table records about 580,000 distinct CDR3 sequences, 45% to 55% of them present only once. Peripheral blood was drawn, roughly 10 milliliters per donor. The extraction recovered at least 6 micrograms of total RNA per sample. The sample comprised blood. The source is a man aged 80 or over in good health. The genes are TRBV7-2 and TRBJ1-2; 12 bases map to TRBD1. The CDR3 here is CASSFPGQGAKGYTF. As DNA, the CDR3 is TGCGCCAGCAGCTTCCCGGGACAGGGGGCGAAGGGCTACACCTTC.